The count of the clone carrying this T cell receptor (beta chain) is one. The antigen remains unidentified. A single base is all that separates this from a far larger clone, so a read error is likely. For each of two time points, a six-milliliter draw of peripheral blood was taken. V was pared by 5 bases and J by 2 bases, with 18 bases between. Germline V gene sequence: CDR1 MNHEY, CDR2 SVGEGT. This CDR3 spans 16 amino acids. Multiplex PCR, run in two rounds, amplified TCR beta CDR3 from genomic DNA. First-round PCR, the initial amplification, used primers specific to each TRBV and TRBJ gene. Second-round PCR relied on universal primers. TCRdb processed the multiplex PCR reads anew with MiXCR; each CDR3 protein has one entry. The repertoire holds 25,000 to 30,000 distinct CDR3 sequences, with less than 35% as singletons. This entry is derived from a study of prognosis after radiotherapy for stage I lung cancer. Study details: Enrolled patients (over 12 men, several women) had a median age of roughly 74 years and an age range of about 50 to 85 years.

Study-wide results and limits: Where distant metastases developed, patients had lower Shannon entropy after stereotactic body radiation therapy.

This sequence originates from a donor aged 50 or older with non-small cell lung cancer. This specimen was PBMCs, taken before or after stereotactic body radiation therapy (not recorded which). This chain connects TRBV6-2 or TRBV6-3 to TRBJ2-5, with D possibly TRBD2 on 5 matching bases. CDR3 sequence: CASSVNLGSVQETQYF. The CDR3, as DNA: TGTGCCAGCAGTGTTAACCTTGGGAGCGTTCAAGAGACCCAGTACTTC.